Given below is one T cell receptor beta chain in context. There is no known antigen for this receptor. No much larger clone exists at a distance of one base, and base qualities are not known. The CDR1 and CDR2 encoded by the germline V gene (reference sequence) are LNHDA and SQIVND. The CDR3, from cysteine to phenylalanine, totals 16 residues. Here the CDR3 DNA is all that survives: 48 bases in frame from base 1. V sheds 4 bases and J sheds 1 base, leaving 15 bases between their ends. The cohort was made up of approximately 670 healthy bone marrow donors. At the time of sampling, every cohort member was nominally healthy, though immune exposures that went unrecorded were likely present. The donor was CMV seropositive and was included in the group of 289 seropositive cohort members. Each donor provided a peripheral blood sample, and peripheral blood mononuclear cells were used for TCR beta sequencing. The Qiagen DNeasy Blood Extraction Kit was used to extract genomic DNA from the blood cell samples.

The library was made by the immunoSEQ multiplex PCR assay. The multiplex PCR relied on a mix of 60 forward primers for TCR Vbeta segments and 13 reverse primers for TCR Jbeta segments. Amplification of the CDR3 region of rearranged TCR beta genes was performed with a multiplex PCR assay on genomic DNA. The amplified TCR beta libraries were sequenced on the Illumina HiSeq System as 87-base-pair reads. As for how the authors treated the data: A later analysis tallied roughly 80 million unique TCR beta chains across the 666 repertoires, and approximately 12 million of those chains were shared by two or more donors. A nearest-neighbor algorithm error-corrected the raw reads and collapsed the reads into unique sequences, merging closely related sequences to remove PCR and sequencing errors. To assign V, D and J gene segments, CDR3 sequences were aligned to IMGT reference sequences. For a sequence to be retained, a match of at least six nucleotides to both a V gene segment and a J gene segment was required. A rearrangement was called productive if the CDR3 had no stop codons and remained in frame with V and J, and every other rearrangement was called non-productive. Following IMGT convention, CDR3 was defined as the stretch from the second conserved V-encoded cysteine to the conserved J-encoded phenylalanine. Sequences without an unambiguous match to a single V gene segment were excluded from the earlier analysis of about 630 of the donors. An earlier analysis of around 600 of the donors classified V segments as functional when productive rearrangements were above 56.7% and as segregating when the standard deviation between donors was above 5%. To diagnose cytomegalovirus status from the catalog of TCR beta chain sequences, a statistical classification framework was built. In a later analysis, V and J genes were assigned by comparing TCR nucleotide sequences against IMGT/GENE-DB human TR gene sequences. A later analysis assigned CDR3 sequences and most-parsimonious VDJ recombination scenarios with the TCRdist pipeline. A later analysis defined each TCR beta chain by its CDR3 amino acid sequence plus V-gene family, and excluded reads lacking a unique V-gene family. In a later analysis, 450 to 600 highly shared, low-generation-probability nucleotide sequences were removed to address suspected cross-contamination and a sequencing artifact. A later analysis calculated a clonal expansion index for each public chain from normalized within-repertoire ranks of inferred template counts. Generation probabilities in a later analysis came from a VDJ recombination model fitted to out-of-frame rearrangements, and those results were checked against IGoR. Hypergeometric tests were used in a later analysis to score TCR-TCR, TCR-HLA and TCR-CMV co-occurrence, with a repertoire-size bias correction applied to the TCR pairs. In a later analysis, false discovery rates were estimated by permuting HLA or CMV assignments 20 times. A later analysis grouped co-occurring TCRs with DBSCAN, adding TCRdist sequence similarity when clustering within HLA-allele-positive subsets. Co-occurrence clustering excluded repertoires with fewer than 30,000 or more than 120,000 public chains, plus five with anomalous nucleotide sharing. Held by TCRdb, this immuneACCESS table contains in-frame sequences only and omits some clones. Under half of the omission traces to an unresolved V gene where checked; the cause of the rest is unknown. The V and J calls and the clone size are those of that table, but D and trimming were determined from the DNA. Here the sample has roughly 190,000 clones; roughly 80% occur a single time. Jointly, the top ten make up 6.3% of the sample.

The sample is drawn from a study of cytomegalovirus exposure and HLA in healthy donors (dated by TCRdb to about 2017). Context from the whole study: An earlier analysis of some 600 of the donors reported over 250 Gb of sequence data and 95 million to 120 million unique TCR beta sequences obtained from some 200 million T cells. A later genetic analysis took genome-wide SNP genotypes for about 65% of the 666 donors and used that subset as a discovery cohort. Besides the first cohort of approximately 710 subjects, a separate validation cohort made up of some 110 different subjects was used. Typing coverage varied by locus: 629-630 donors for A, B, C, DRB1 and DQB1; approximately 500 for DQA1; approximately 610 for DPA1; 450 to 480 for DPB1. Both class I and class II loci were covered by HLA typing, at four-digit resolution. An early release that covered about 640 HLA-typed donors contained approximately 300 gigabases of sequencing data and about 84 million unique TCR sequences. Of the approximately 370 genotyped donors, 65% to 90% were placed in the genetic ancestry cluster associated with self-reported Caucasian donors. Among about 360 genotyped donors of the cohort, an average of 235,054 unique TCR beta nucleotide sequences were sequenced per donor, around 18% of them non-productive. A later analysis re-analyzed previously published TCR beta repertoires from 500 to 700 donors and added high-resolution HLA genotyping to study TCR occurrence patterns. To decide whether each TCR beta V gene segment behaved as functional or pseudogenic, an earlier analysis of approximately 620 of the donors relied on high-throughput TCR beta sequencing. Donor age, sex, ethnicity and CMV serostatus were collected together with the repertoire data. A few DR-DQ haplotypes were treated as single units for association and clustering because of strong linkage in the cohort. Using immunosequencing, the study profiled T cell repertoires from 550 to 750 subjects and related those repertoires to cytomegalovirus serostatus. All discovery cohort repertoires had been generated using a single sequencing platform. The study aimed to test whether signatures of past pathogen exposure could be identified by cataloging public T cell receptors. High-throughput TCR immunosequencing, statistical association of individual TCRs with disease status, and machine learning were combined to predict cytomegalovirus infection status. Rather than using new phenotypic data, the later analysis identified candidate immune exposures from TCR beta sequences and from how often those sequences occurred across donors. Results the study describes overall, beyond this receptor: In a later genetic analysis, fewer N-insertions in productive TCRs were reported among donors in an Asian-associated ancestry cluster than the roughly 700-donor mean. In both the original and validation cohorts, the classifier was reported to diagnose cytomegalovirus status with high specificity and sensitivity. When HLA alleles, especially DR and DQ, strongly co-occurred, TCR associations were difficult to assign to individual alleles. Most TCR sequences were observed very rarely across donors, whereas some public TCRs were present in many individuals. It was suggested by the authors that the approach could potentially be generalized to other disease states and immunological phenotypes. The only immune exposure information available for the cohort was CMV serostatus. A later analysis found that TCR association rates varied across HLA loci, with DRB1 alleles showing the most associated TCRs and HLA-C alleles the fewest. Because some donors lacked HLA typing at each locus, the association tests relied only on the typed subset. Some IMGT-functional V segments, including TRBV6-2 and TRBV6-3, could not be told apart with the 87-base-pair reads, so those segments were excluded. Compared with equally common non-associated chains, HLA-associated TCR beta chains in a later analysis were more clonally expanded and had lower generation probabilities. Roughly 15 rarely observed V segments, including chromosome 9 orphons, were excluded from the earlier analysis of approximately 600 of the donors because counts were too low. An earlier analysis of approximately 590 of the donors showed that most TCR beta V segments appeared in productive rearrangements either about 87% or about 30% of the time, which broadly matched IMGT annotations. Most CMV-associated TCR beta chains appeared to be HLA-restricted in a later analysis, and the HLA associations seemed to be driven largely by CMV exposure. A later genetic analysis associated a missense DCLRE1C variant with V-gene and J-gene trimming of TCR beta chains, and an independent cohort replicated the association. Specific HLA alleles were associated with more than 15,000 TCR beta sequences at a false discovery rate of 0.05 in a later analysis. According to a later analysis, parvovirus B19, influenza, CMV and Epstein-Barr virus appeared linked to several top co-occurrence clusters. A further reported finding was that TCR beta sequences accurately predicted the HLA-A and HLA-B alleles for most subjects in the first cohort. Three of the identified cytomegalovirus-associated TCR beta chains were confirmed in vitro to be specific for cytomegalovirus antigens. This cohort had only TCR beta chains sequenced, and the lack of alpha or paired-chain data limited which features could be detected. The study gave a list of 150 to 200 TCR beta chains associated with cytomegalovirus. The sequencing pipeline was judged likely to have produced a cluster of highly shared sequence variants as a technical artifact. Correlated functional status among segregating V segments might be attributable to linkage disequilibrium, but an unknown experimental factor could not be ruled out. Sequencing depth was assumed to be roughly uniform across donors in the presence/absence analyses, though that assumption may not hold.

The receptor comes from a middle-aged man in good health and CMV-seropositive. Input material: PBMCs. The rearrangement joined TRBV19 to TRBJ2-3; D gene: possibly TRBD1, on 6 matching bases. The base sequence is TGTGCCAGTAGTACCTTCCTGGGGGCACGCACAGATACGCAGTATTTT. This translates into CASSTFLGARTDTQYF.